Following are 16 T cell receptor beta chains from one sample sequenced in a study of cytomegalovirus exposure and HLA in healthy donors. The PCR made use of 60 Vbeta and 13 Jbeta primers. Sequencing used immunoSEQ multiplex PCR; TCRdb keeps in-frame clones, though not all of them. The sample has about 160,000 clones, roughly 85% seen once. Sequenced input: PBMCs. The receptors were sampled from a man aged 18 to 29 in good health and CMV-seropositive.

V usage is TRBV7-9 and J usage is TRBJ2-3, with D maybe TRBD2 (6 bases). Trimming pared 1 base from V and 2 bases from J, leaving 22 bases between. This CDR3 comprises 19 residues. Germline CDR1 SEHNR, CDR2 FQNEAQ (reference sequence). The CDR3 sequence: CASSLGGLATSPDTDTQYF. The DNA for the CDR3 is TGTGCCAGCAGCTTAGGAGGGCTAGCGACCTCCCCAGACACAGATACGCAGTATTTT.

This chain uses TRBV7-2 with TRBJ2-5; possibly TRBD2 for D (5 bases). Trimming took 5 bases from V and 5 from J, leaving 18 bases between them. The CDR3 length is 15 residues. Germline-derived CDR1 and CDR2 are SGHTA and FQGNSA. The CDR3 nucleotides are TGTGCCAGCAGCCCCGGACTCCCGATTGGGGAGACCCAGTACTTC. The encoded protein is CASSPGLPIGETQYF.

The chain recombines TRBV6-1 with TRBJ1-5, with D perhaps TRBD1 (6 bases). V was pared by 0 bases and J by 7 bases, with 10 bases between. The CDR3 spans 14 residues. Germline V gene data show CDR1 as MNHNS and CDR2 as SASEGT. CDR3 nucleotides: TGTGCCAGCAGTGAAGCGCCAGGGGACCAGCCCCAGCATTTT. Residues: CASSEAPGDQPQHF.

The chain has TRBV11-2 and TRBJ2-3; 8 bases fit TRBD1. Germline-derived CDR1 and CDR2 are SGHAT and FQNNGV. The CDR3 covers 16 residues. Unmatched junction bases numbered 9, after V lost 4 bases and J lost 3 bases. The CDR3: CASSSPVGQGTDTQYF. Written as DNA, the CDR3 is TGTGCCAGCAGCTCCCCAGTTGGACAGGGAACAGATACGCAGTATTTT.

This chain joins TRBV19 and TRBJ2-3; 10 bases align to TRBD1. Germline V CDR1 and CDR2: LNHDA, SQIVND (reference sequence). After removal of 9 bases from V and 3 bases from J, the junction contained 9 bases not matched to a gene. This CDR3 is built from 15 residues. This CDR3 is CASRRQGAQTDTQYF. The CDR3 DNA sequence: TGTGCCAGCCGAAGACAGGGGGCGCAGACAGATACGCAGTATTTT.

This clone occurred a few times. This chain uses TRBV18 with TRBJ1-4, with D unclear. CDR1 and CDR2 from the germline V gene are KGHSH and LQKENI. The CDR3 is made up of 15 amino acids. V dropped 3 bases and J dropped 2 bases, with 10 bases sitting between them. The CDR3 here is CASSPRMATNEKLFF. The CDR3 coding sequence is TGTGCCAGCTCACCTCGTATGGCCACTAATGAAAAACTGTTTTTT.

J is TRBJ2-2 and V is TRBV6-5, with D uncertain. This CDR3 is built from 14 residues. V was trimmed by 2 bases and J by 5 bases, leaving 9 bases between them. Per the germline V gene, CDR1 is MNHEY and CDR2 is SVGAGI. Here the CDR3 reads CASSYTISTGELFF. The DNA for the CDR3 is TGTGCCAGCAGTTACACTATTTCAACCGGGGAGCTGTTTTTT.

V usage is TRBV4-2 and J usage is TRBJ2-1, with D tentatively TRBD2 (6 bases). The CDR3 spans 13 residues. Germline loops: CDR1 LGHNA, CDR2 YNFKEQ. V was pared by 4 bases and J by 14 bases, with 18 bases between. CDR3 coding DNA: TGTGCCAGCAGCCCGCTGGGGGACGGGGAGGAGTTCTTC. It yields the protein CASSPLGDGEEFF.

The V call is TRBV11-3, the J call TRBJ2-7; tentatively, D is TRBD1 (5 bases). Trimming stripped 2 bases from V and 6 bases from J, with 14 bases between. Germline CDR1 is SGHNT and CDR2 is YENEEA. The CDR3 spans 14 residues. CDR3 in amino acids: CASSLNNLQGEQYF. In DNA, the CDR3 is TGTGCCAGCAGCTTAAATAATCTCCAGGGCGAGCAGTACTTC.

V gene TRBV28 combines with J gene TRBJ1-5; D not certain. The V gene lost 2 bases and the J gene lost 3 bases, with 8 bases spanning the gap. This CDR3 region has 14 residues. Germline V CDR1 and CDR2: MDHEN, SYDVKM. CDR3 bases: TGTGCCAGCAGTTTAGGAGACCACAATCAGCCCCAGCATTTT. Its translation: CASSLGDHNQPQHF.

This chain uses TRBV18 with TRBJ2-3; 8 bases fit TRBD1. The J segment lost 0 bases and the V segment lost 6 bases, leaving 17 bases of the junction unmatched. The germline CDR1 and CDR2 sequences are KGHSH and LQKENI. The CDR3 consists of 19 residues. The CDR3 here is CASSHIRDRSSFSTDTQYF. CDR3 sequence (DNA): TGTGCCAGCTCCCATATCCGGGACAGGAGTTCCTTTAGCACAGATACGCAGTATTTT.

This clone was seen only a few times. The chain couples TRBV7-9 to TRBJ2-1; D not certain. The CDR3 totals 14 residues. Germline CDR1 is SEHNR and CDR2 is FQNEAQ (reference sequence). Deletions cut 7 bases from V and 7 bases from J, with 17 bases between. CDR3 sequence (DNA): TGTGCCAGCACCGCCATGGGCCTTTGGAATGAGCAGTTCTTC. Translated, it gives CASTAMGLWNEQFF.

A few counts support this clone. J is TRBJ1-3 and V is TRBV30; the D is unclear. V lost 0 bases and J lost 4, with 10 bases in between. This CDR3 has 14 amino acids. Germline V gene data show CDR1 as GTSNPN and CDR2 as SVGIG (reference sequence). CDR3 DNA: TGTGCCTGGAGTGTTCGGGGTCGGGGAAACACCATATATTTT. It yields the protein CAWSVRGRGNTIYF.

The chain carries TRBV5-1 and TRBJ2-7; 14 nucleotides align to TRBD2. This CDR3 spans 16 amino acids. Germline trimming cut 5 bases from V and 3 bases from J; bases unmatched to any gene: 7. Germline V gene lookup returns CDR1 SGHRS and CDR2 YFSETQ. The CDR3 sequence: CASRPGLAGGNYEQYF. The CDR3 coding sequence is TGCGCCAGCAGACCCGGACTAGCGGGGGGCAACTACGAGCAGTACTTC. The full variable domain, its missing parts supplied by reference TRBV5-1 and TRBJ2-7, is KAGVTQTPRYLIKTRGQQVTLSCSPISGHRSVSWYQQTPGQGLQFLFEYFSETQRNKGNFPGRFSGRQFSNSRSEMNVSTLELGDSALYLCASRPGLAGGNYEQYFGPGTRLTVT.

The chain couples TRBV7-9 to TRBJ1-1, with D possibly TRBD1 on 6 matching bases. The germline V gene encodes CDR1 SEHNR and CDR2 FQNEAQ (reference sequence). V was pared by 6 bases and J by 5 bases, with 13 bases between. This CDR3 is 13 amino acids long. CDR3 in DNA: TGTGCCAGCAGACCAACAGGGAATACTGAAGCTTTCTTT. This sequence encodes CASRPTGNTEAFF.

V is TRBV27 and J is TRBJ1-2; TRBD1 matches 7 bases. The CDR3 loop spans 14 amino acids. With 5 bases clipped from V and 0 bases from J, the junction kept 3 bases outside the gene matches. Looked up from germline, CDR1 is MNHEY and CDR2 is SMNVEV (reference sequence). DNA for the CDR3: TGTGCCAGCAGTATCCAGGGGGCTAACTATGGCTACACCTTC. Amino acids: CASSIQGANYGYTF.